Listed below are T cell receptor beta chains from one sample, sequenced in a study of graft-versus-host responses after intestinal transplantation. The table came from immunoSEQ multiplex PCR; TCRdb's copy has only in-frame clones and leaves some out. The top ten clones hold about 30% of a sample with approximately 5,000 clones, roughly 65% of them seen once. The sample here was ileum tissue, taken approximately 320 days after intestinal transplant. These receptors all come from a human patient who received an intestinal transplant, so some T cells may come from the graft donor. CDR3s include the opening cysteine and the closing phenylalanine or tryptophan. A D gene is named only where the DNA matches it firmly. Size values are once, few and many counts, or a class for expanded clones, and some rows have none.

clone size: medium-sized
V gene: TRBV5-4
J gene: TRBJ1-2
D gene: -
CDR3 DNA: TGTGCCAGCAGCTTGAGGGGAGCCAACTATGGCTACACCTTC
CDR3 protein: CASSLRGANYGYTF

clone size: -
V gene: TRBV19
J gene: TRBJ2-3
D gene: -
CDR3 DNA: TGTGCCAGTAGTATCGGACAGCTCACAGATACGCAGTATTTT
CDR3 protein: CASSIGQLTDTQYF

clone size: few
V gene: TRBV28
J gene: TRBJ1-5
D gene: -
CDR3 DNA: TGTGCCAGCACCCAAGGGCCTCAGCCCCAGCATTTT
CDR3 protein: CASTQGPQPQHF

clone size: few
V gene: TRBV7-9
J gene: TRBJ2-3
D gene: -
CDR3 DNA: TGTGCCAGCAGCTTGAGGGGCGCAATTGTGGATACGCAGTATTTT
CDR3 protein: CASSLRGAIVDTQYF

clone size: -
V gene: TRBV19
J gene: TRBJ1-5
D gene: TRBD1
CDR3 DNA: TGTGCCAGTAGTTGGGGACAGGGGGGTTCGAATCAGCCCCAGCATTTT
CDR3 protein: CASSWGQGGSNQPQHF

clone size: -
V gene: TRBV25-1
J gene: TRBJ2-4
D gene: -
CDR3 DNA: TGTGCCAGCAGTATACCCGGGACAAACATTCAGTACTTC
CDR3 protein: CASSIPGTNIQYF

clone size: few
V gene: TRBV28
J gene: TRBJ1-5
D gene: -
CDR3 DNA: TGTGCCAGCAGTTCCCCCGGGACAAGGCCGAATCAGCCCCAGCATTTT
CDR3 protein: CASSSPGTRPNQPQHF

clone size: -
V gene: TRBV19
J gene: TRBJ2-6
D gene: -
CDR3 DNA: TGTGCCAGTAGCAGACCTTTGCCCGGGGCCAACGTCCTGACTTTC
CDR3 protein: CASSRPLPGANVLTF

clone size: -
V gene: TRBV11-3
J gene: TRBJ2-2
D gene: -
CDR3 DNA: TGTGCCAGCAGCAGAAATTCCAGGGTTACCGGGGAGCTGTTTTTT
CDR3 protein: CASSRNSRVTGELFF

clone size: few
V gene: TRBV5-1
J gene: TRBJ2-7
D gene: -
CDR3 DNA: TGCGCCAGCAGTTTGGGGACCTTAGGGGCCTACGAGCAGTACTTC
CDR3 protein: CASSLGTLGAYEQYF

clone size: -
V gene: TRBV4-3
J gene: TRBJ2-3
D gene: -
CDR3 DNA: TGCGCCAGCAGCCAAGAAGCAGGGCCAGATACGCAGTATTTT
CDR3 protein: CASSQEAGPDTQYF

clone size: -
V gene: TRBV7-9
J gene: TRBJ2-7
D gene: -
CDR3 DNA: TGTGCCAGCAGCTTAGCGGGAGTAACCTACGAGCAGTACTTC
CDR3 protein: CASSLAGVTYEQYF

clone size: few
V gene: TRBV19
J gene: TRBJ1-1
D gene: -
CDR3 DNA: TGTGCCAGTAGTATGGAGGGGAGGGATGAAGCTTTCTTT
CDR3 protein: CASSMEGRDEAFF

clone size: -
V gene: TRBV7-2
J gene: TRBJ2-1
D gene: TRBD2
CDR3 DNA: TGTGCCAGCAGCCTCGGACTAGCGGGGGGCGGGAATGAGCAGTTCTTC
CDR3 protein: CASSLGLAGGGNEQFF

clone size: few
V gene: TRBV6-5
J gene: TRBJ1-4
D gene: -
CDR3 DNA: TGTGCCAGCAGTTACGACGGGACAACTAATGAAAAACTGTTTTTT
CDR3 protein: CASSYDGTTNEKLFF

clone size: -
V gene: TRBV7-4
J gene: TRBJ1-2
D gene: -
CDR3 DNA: TGTGCCAGCAGCTTCCCGGGCGGGGCGCGGGGCTACACCTTC
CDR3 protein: CASSFPGGARGYTF

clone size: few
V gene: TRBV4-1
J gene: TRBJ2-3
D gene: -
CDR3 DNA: TGCGCCAGCAGCCAGGGGGACTCTTCCCTCACAGATACGCAGTATTTT
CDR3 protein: CASSQGDSSLTDTQYF

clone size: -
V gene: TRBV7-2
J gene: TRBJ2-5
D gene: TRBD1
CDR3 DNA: TGTGCCAGCAGCTCCCTTACAGGGGTGTTAGAGACCCAGTACTTC
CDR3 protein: CASSSLTGVLETQYF

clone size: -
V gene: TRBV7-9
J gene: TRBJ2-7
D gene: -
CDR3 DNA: TGTGCCAGCAGCCAAATGGGTACTCGGGAGCAGTACTTC
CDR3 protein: CASSQMGTREQYF

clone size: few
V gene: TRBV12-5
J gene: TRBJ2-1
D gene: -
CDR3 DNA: TGTGCTAGTGCCCACCCTAGCGACTACAATGAGCAGTTCTTC
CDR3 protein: CASAHPSDYNEQFF

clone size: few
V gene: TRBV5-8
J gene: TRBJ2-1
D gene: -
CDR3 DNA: TGTGCCAGCAGCCCGGGGACTTACTCCTACAATGAGCAGTTCTTC
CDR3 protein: CASSPGTYSYNEQFF

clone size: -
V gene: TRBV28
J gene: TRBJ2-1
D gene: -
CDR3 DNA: TGTGCCAGCAGTCCCCCCTACTTCAATGAGCAGTTCTTC
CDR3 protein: CASSPPYFNEQFF

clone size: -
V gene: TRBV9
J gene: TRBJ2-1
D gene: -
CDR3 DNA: TGTGCCAGCAGCGTAGACCCATACAATGAGCAGTTCTTC
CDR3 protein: CASSVDPYNEQFF

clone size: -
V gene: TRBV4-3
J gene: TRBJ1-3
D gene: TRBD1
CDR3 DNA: TGCGCCAGCAGCCAAGGACAGGGGGCCTGGGGAAACACCATATATTTT
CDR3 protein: CASSQGQGAWGNTIYF

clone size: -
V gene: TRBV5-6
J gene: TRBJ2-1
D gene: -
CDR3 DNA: TGTGCCAGCAGCTTGGGTGGTGTCAATGAGCAGTTCTTC
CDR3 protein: CASSLGGVNEQFF

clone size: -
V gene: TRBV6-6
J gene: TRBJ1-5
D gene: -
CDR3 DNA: TGTGCCAGCAGTTACAGGGCGGGAGCGCCCCAGCATTTT
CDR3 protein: CASSYRAGAPQHF

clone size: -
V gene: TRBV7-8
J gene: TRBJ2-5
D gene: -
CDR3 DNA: TGTGCCAGCAGCCACCCAAGGACCCAGTACTTC
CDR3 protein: CASSHPRTQYF

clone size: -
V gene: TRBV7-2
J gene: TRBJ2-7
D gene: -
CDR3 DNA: TGTGCCAGCAGCCAGGGGGGCAACGAGCAGTACTTC
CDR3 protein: CASSQGGNEQYF

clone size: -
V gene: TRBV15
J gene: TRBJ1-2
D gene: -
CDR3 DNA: TGTGCCACCAGCAGAGTCTCAGGGATAAACTATGGCTACACCTTC
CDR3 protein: CATSRVSGINYGYTF

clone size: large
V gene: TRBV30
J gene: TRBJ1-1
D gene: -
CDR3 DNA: TGTGCCTGGAGTCTAGCCCTTCTCTCGTCGAACACTGAAGCTTTCTTT
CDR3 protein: CAWSLALLSSNTEAFF

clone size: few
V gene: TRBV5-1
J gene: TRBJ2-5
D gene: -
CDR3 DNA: TGCGCCAGCAGCTTGGGGCAAGAGACCCAGTACTTC
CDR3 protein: CASSLGQETQYF

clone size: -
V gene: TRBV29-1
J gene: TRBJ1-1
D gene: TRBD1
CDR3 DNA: TGCAGCGTAGTCGAGACAGGGGGCACTGAAGCTTTCTTT
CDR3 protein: CSVVETGGTEAFF

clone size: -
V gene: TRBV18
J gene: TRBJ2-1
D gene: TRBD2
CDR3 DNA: TGTGCCAGCTCACCATTAGGTGAGGCTAGCGGGAGGGCCGGTGAGCAGTTCTTC
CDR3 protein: CASSPLGEASGRAGEQFF

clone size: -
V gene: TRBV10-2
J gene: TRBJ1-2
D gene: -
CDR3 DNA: TGCGCCACCGGGACAAACTATGGCTACACCTTC
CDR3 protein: CATGTNYGYTF

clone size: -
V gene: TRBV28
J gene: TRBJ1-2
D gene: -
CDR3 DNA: TGTGCCAGCAGTGCTACAGATCTAGCTAACTATGGCTACACCTTC
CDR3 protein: CASSATDLANYGYTF

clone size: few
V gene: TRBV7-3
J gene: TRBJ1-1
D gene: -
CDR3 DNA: TGTGCCAGCAGCAGACAGACCAACACTGAAGCTTTCTTT
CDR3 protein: CASSRQTNTEAFF

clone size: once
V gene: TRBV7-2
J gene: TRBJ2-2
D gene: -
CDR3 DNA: TGTGCCAGCAGCTTATATTTTAGGGGGACCGGGGAGCTGTTTTTT
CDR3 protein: CASSLYFRGTGELFF

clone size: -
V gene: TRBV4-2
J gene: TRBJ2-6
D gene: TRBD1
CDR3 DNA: TGTGCCAGCAGCCAAGTAGAGGACAGGGGCCCCTTGGGGGCCAACGTCCTGACTTTC
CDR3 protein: CASSQVEDRGPLGANVLTF

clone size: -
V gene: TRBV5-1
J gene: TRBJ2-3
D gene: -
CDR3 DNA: TGCGCCAGCAGCTCGACTAGCACAGATACGCAGTATTTT
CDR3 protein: CASSSTSTDTQYF

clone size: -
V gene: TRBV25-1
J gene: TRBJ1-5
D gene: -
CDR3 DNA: TGTGCCAGCAGTGAATATATACCGGGCTCGCCCCAGCATTTT
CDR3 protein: CASSEYIPGSPQHF

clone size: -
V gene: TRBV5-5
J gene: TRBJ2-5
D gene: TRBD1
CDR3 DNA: TGTGCCAGCAGCGGGACAGGGCAAGAGACCCAGTACTTC
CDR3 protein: CASSGTGQETQYF

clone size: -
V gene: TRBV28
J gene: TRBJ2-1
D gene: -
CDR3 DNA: TGTGCCAGCAGTCTCCGTGGGCGCAACACAAATGAGCAGTTCTTC
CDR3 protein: CASSLRGRNTNEQFF

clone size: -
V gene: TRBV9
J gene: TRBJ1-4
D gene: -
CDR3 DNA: TGTGCCAGCAGCGTAGGCGGCAGTAATGAAAAACTGTTTTTT
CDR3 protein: CASSVGGSNEKLFF

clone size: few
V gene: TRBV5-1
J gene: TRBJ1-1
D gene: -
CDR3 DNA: TGCGCCAGCAGCTTCCAGGGGCAGGGGACACGGGAAGCTTTCTTT
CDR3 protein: CASSFQGQGTREAFF